This TCR beta chain was documented in a study of T cell clones after liver transplantation. Across the study: In this trial, immunosuppression withdrawal was attempted within 2 years of liver transplant. Post-transplant blood was tracked for graft-donor-reactive T cell clones identified in a pre-transplant mixed lymphocyte reaction.

The CDR3 totals 15 residues. Trimming pared 0 bases from V and 3 bases from J, leaving 11 bases between. From germline, CDR1 is SGHAT and CDR2 FQNNGV. This clone came up a few times. Method: immunoSEQ multiplex PCR; TCRdb's copy keeps in-frame clones and lacks some. Among about 70,000 clones, 80% were seen once, and the ten largest hold approximately 0.81%. The sequence was obtained from a human patient who received a liver transplant. The graft donor may have given rise to some T cells. The rearrangement uses TRBV11-2 and TRBJ1-1, with D unresolved. The source material was CD4+ T cells from blood, sampled 12 months after liver transplant. CDR3 nucleotides: TGTGCCAGCAGCTTAGAAGGCCTGCTCCACACTGAAGCTTTCTTT. Residues: CASSLEGLLHTEAFF. Full variable domain (rest looked up from reference TRBV11-2 and TRBJ1-1): EAGVAQSPRYKIIEKRQSVAFWCNPISGHATLYWYQQILGQGPKLLIQFQNNGVVDDSQLPKDRFSAERLKGVDSTLKIQPAKLEDSAVYLCASSLEGLLHTEAFFGQGTRLTVV.